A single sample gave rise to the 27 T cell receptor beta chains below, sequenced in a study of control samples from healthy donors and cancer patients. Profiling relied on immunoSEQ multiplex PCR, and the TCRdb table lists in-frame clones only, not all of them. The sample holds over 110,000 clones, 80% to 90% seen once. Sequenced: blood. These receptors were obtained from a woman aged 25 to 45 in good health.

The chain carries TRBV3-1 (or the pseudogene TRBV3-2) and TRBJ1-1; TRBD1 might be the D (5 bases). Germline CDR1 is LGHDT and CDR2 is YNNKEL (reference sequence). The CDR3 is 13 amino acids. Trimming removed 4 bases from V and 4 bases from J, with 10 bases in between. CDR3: CASSRMQGTEAFF. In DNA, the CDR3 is TGTGCCAGCAGCCGCATGCAGGGCACTGAAGCTTTCTTT.

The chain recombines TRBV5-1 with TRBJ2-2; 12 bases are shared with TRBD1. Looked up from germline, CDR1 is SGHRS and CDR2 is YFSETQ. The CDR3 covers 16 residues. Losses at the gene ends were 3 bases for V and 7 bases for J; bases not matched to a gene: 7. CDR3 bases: TGCGCCAGCAGCTCGGCGGGGACAGGGGGCATCGGGGAGCTGTTTTTT. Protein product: CASSSAGTGGIGELFF.

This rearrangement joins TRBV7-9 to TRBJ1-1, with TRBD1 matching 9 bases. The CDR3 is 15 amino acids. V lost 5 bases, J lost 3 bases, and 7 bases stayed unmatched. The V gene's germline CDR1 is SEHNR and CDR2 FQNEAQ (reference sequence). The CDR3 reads CASSTRTGVDTEAFF. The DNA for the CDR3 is TGTGCCAGCAGCACGCGGACAGGGGTTGACACTGAAGCTTTCTTT.

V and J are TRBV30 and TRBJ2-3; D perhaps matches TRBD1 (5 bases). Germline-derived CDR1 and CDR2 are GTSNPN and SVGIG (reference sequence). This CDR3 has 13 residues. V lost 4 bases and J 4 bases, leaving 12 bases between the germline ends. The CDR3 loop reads CAWTGSIPDTQYF. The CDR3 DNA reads TGTGCCTGGACAGGGTCTATCCCAGATACGCAGTATTTT.

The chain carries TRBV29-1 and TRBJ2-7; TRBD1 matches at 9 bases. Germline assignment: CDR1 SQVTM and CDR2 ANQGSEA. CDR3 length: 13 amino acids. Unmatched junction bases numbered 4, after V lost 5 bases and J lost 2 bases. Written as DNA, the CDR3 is TGCAGCGTTACCGGGACAGGGCCCTACGAGCAGTACTTC. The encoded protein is CSVTGTGPYEQYF.

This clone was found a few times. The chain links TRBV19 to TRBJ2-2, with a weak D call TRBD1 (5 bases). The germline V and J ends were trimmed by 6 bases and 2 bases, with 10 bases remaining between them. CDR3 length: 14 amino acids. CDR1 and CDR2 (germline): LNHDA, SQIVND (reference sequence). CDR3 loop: CASSSTGNTGELFF. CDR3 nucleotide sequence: TGTGCCAGTAGCTCAACAGGAAACACCGGGGAGCTGTTTTTT.

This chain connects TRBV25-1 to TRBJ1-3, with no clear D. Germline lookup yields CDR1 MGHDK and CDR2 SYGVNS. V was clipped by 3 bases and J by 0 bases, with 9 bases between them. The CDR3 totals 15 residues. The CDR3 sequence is CASSETGGSGNTIYF. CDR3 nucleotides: TGTGCCAGCAGTGAGACCGGTGGCTCTGGAAACACCATATATTTT.

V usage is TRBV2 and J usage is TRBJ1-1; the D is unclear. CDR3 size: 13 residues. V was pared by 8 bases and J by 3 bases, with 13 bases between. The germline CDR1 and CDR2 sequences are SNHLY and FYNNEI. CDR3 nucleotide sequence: TGTGCCAGCCGGCGGGAAAGTGACACTGAAGCTTTCTTT. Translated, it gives CASRRESDTEAFF.

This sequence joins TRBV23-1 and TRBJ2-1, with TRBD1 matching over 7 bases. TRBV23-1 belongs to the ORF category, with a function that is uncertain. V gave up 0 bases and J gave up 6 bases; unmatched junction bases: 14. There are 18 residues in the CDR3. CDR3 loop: CASSQSSRGGTPSNEQFF. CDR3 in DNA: TGCGCCAGCAGTCAATCGAGTAGAGGGGGCACTCCCTCCAATGAGCAGTTCTTC.

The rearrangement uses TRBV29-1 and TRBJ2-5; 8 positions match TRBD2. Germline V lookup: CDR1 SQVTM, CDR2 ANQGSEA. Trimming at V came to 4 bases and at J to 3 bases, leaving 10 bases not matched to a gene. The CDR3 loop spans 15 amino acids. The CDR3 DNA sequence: TGCAGCGTTGTGGACTCACCAGCGGGAGAAGAGACCCAGTACTTC. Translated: CSVVDSPAGEETQYF.

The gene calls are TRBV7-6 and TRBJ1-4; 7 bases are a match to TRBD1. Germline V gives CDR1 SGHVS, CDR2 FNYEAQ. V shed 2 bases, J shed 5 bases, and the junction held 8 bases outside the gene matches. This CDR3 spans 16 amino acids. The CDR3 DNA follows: TGTGCCAGCAGCTTATTTCAGGGGGGGGAAAATGAAAAACTGTTTTTT. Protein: CASSLFQGGENEKLFF.

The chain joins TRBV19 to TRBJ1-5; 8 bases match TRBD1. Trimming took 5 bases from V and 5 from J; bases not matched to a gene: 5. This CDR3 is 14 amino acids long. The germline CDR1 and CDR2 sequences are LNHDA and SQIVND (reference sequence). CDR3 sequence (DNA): TGTGCCAGTAGTGGGACAGGCCTTCATCAGCCCCAGCATTTT. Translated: CASSGTGLHQPQHF.

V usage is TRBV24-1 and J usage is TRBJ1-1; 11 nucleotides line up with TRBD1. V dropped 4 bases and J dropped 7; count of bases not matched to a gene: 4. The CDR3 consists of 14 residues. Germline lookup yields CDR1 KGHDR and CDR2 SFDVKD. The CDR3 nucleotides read TGTGCCACCAGTGAGGGACAGGGGGATGATGAAGCTTTCTTT. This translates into CATSEGQGDDEAFF.

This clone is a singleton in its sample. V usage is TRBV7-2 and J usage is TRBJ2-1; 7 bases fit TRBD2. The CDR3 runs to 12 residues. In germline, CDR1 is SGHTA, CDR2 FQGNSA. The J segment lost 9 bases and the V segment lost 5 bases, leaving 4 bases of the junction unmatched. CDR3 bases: TGTGCCAGCAGCCGGGGGGTCGGTGAGCAGTTCTTC. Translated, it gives CASSRGVGEQFF.

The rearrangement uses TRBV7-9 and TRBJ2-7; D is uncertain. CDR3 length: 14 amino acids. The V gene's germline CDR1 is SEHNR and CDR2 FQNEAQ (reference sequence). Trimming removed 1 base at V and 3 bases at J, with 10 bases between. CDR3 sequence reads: CASSLVRGYYEQYF. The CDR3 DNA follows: TGTGCCAGCAGCTTAGTTCGCGGCTACTACGAGCAGTACTTC.

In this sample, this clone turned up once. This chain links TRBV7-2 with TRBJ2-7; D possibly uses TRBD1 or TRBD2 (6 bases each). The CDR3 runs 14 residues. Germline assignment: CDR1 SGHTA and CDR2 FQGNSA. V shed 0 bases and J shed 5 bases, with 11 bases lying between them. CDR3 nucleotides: TGTGCCAGCAGCTTAGCTTTAGGGGGGCACGAGCAGTACTTC. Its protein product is CASSLALGGHEQYF. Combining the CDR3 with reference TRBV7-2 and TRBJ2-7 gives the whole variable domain GAGVSQSPSNKVTEKGKDVELRCDPISGHTALYWYRQSLGQGLEFLIYFQGNSAPDKSGLPSDRFSAERTGGSVSTLTIQRTQQEDSAVYLCASSLALGGHEQYFGPGTRLTVT.

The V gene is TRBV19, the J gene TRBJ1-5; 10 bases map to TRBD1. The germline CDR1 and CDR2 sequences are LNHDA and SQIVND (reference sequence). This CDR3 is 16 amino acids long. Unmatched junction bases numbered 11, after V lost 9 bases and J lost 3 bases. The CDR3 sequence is CASMHGDRGVNQPQHF. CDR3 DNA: TGTGCCAGCATGCATGGGGACAGGGGAGTCAATCAGCCCCAGCATTTT.

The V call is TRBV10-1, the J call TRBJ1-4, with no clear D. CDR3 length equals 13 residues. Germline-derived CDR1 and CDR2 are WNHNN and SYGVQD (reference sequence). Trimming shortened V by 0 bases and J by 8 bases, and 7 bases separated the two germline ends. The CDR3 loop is CASSESEEEKLFF. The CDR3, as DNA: TGCGCCAGCAGTGAGTCGGAGGAAGAAAAACTGTTTTTT.

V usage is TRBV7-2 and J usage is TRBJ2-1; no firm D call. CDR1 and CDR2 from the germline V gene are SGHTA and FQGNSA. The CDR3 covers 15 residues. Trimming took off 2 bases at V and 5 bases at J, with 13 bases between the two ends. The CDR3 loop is CASSLFSVADNEQFF. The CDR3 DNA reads TGTGCCAGCAGCTTATTTTCTGTGGCGGACAATGAGCAGTTCTTC.

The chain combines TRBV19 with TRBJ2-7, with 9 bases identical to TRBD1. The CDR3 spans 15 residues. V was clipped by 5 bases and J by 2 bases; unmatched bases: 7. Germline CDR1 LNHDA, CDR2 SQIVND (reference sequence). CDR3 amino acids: CASSPRQGGAYEQYF. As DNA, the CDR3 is TGTGCCAGTAGTCCCCGACAGGGGGGGGCCTACGAGCAGTACTTC. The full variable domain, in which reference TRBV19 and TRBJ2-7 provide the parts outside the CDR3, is DGGITQSPKYLFRKEGQNVTLSCEQNLNHDAMYWYRQDPGQGLRLIYYSQIVNDFQKGDIAEGYSVSREKKESFPLTVTSAQKNPTAFYLCASSPRQGGAYEQYFGPGTRLTVT.

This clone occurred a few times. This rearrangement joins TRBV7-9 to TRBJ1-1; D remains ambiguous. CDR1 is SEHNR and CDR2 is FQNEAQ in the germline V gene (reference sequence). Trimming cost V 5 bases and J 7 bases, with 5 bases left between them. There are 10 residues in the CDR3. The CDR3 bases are TGTGCCAGCAGCACCATTGAAGCTTTCTTT. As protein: CASSTIEAFF.

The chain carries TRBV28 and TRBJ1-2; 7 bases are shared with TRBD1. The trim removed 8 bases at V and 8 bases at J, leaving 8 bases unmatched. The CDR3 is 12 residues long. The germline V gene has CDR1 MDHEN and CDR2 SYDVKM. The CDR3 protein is CASRTGFWGYTF. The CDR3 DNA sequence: TGTGCCAGCCGGACAGGTTTCTGGGGCTACACCTTC.

The CDR3 bases are TGTGCCAGCAGTGGGAGAGACAGGGGGAGCAATCAGCCCCAGCATTTT. This gives the protein CASSGRDRGSNQPQHF. The chain joins TRBV2 to TRBJ1-5; 9 nucleotides align to TRBD1. V dropped 4 bases and J dropped 1; count of bases not matched to a gene: 5. The CDR3 extends over 16 amino acids. Germline-derived CDR1 and CDR2 are SNHLY and FYNNEI.

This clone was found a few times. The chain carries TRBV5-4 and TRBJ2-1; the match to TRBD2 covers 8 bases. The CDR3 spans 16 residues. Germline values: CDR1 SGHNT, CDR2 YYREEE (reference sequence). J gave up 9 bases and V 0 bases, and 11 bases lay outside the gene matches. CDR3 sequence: CASSLGGSSGLGEQFF. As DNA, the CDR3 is TGTGCCAGCAGCTTGGGAGGGTCTAGCGGGTTAGGTGAGCAGTTCTTC.

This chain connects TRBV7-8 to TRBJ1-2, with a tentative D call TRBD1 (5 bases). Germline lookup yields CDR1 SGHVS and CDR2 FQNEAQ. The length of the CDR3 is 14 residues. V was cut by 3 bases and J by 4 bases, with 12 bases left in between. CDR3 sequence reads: CASSFSAGTYGYTF. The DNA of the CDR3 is TGTGCCAGCAGCTTTTCCGCAGGGACCTATGGCTACACCTTC.

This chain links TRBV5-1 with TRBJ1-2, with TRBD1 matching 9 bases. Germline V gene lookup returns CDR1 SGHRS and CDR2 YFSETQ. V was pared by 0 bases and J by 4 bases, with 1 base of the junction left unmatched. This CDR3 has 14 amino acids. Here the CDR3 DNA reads TGCGCCAGCAGCTTGGGGACAGGGGCCTATGGCTACACCTTC. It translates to CASSLGTGAYGYTF.

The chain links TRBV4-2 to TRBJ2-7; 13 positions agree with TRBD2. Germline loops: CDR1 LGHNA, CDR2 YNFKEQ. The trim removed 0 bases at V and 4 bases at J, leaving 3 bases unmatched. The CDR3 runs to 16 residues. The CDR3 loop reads CASSQDQTSGGYEQYF. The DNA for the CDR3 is TGTGCCAGCAGCCAAGATCAGACTAGCGGGGGGTACGAGCAGTACTTC.